A single sample gave rise to the 9 T cell receptor beta chains below, sequenced in a study of T cell repertoires in aging, cancer and after chemotherapy. TCR beta rearrangements were amplified from peripheral blood genomic DNA. TRB rearrangements spanning V, D and J were amplified using mixed TRB-A/B primers. TCRdb ran MiXCR on the multiplex PCR reads and lists one entry per CDR3 protein. The sample holds 5,500 to 7,000 distinct CDR3 sequences, 27% seen once. What was sequenced was blood. The receptors were sampled from a human donor in good health.

This clonotype is deemed medium-sized (0.01 to 0.1%). The chain is built from TRBV5-1 and TRBJ1-1, with D perhaps TRBD1 (5 bases). Germline CDR1 is SGHRS and CDR2 is YFSETQ. This CDR3 region has 14 residues. With 4 bases removed from V and 2 bases from J, the gap between germline ends came to 12 bases. The chain's CDR3 is CASSPATANTEAFF. In nucleotides, the CDR3 is TGCGCCAGCAGCCCAGCGACAGCCAACACTGAAGCTTTCTTT.

The sample holds a few counts of this clonotype. The chain uses TRBV2 and TRBJ1-2; D is ambiguous. Germline CDR1 is SNHLY and CDR2 is FYNNEI. The germline V and J ends were trimmed by 6 bases and 1 base, with 6 bases remaining between them. There are 12 residues in the CDR3. This CDR3 reads CASRDRNYGYTF. For the CDR3, the DNA is TGTGCCAGCAGGGACCGTAACTATGGCTACACCTTC.

This clonotype has a handful of counts. The chain combines TRBV5-6 with TRBJ2-1, with 12 bases aligning to TRBD2. The germline V gene encodes CDR1 SGHDT and CDR2 YYEEEE. The J segment lost 9 bases and the V segment lost 4 bases, leaving 8 bases of the junction unmatched. The CDR3 spans 15 residues. The CDR3 is CASSMTSGSQGEQFF. As DNA, the CDR3 is TGTGCCAGCAGCATGACTAGCGGGAGCCAGGGTGAGCAGTTCTTC.

This clonotype showed up just a few times. The chain uses TRBV6-1 and TRBJ2-3; no firm D call. Germline V gene sequence: CDR1 MNHNS, CDR2 SASEGT. CDR3 size: 15 residues. The ends were cut back, 2 bases at V and 1 base at J, with 10 bases in the middle. CDR3 protein: CASSESELGTDTQYF. The CDR3 coding sequence is TGTGCCAGCAGTGAATCTGAGCTCGGCACAGATACGCAGTATTTT.

The J gene is TRBJ2-1, the V gene TRBV14; no clear D gene. CDR3 length equals 15 residues. CDR1 and CDR2 (germline): SGHDN, FVKESK. Trimming stripped 4 bases from V and 0 bases from J, with 10 bases between. CDR3 protein: CASSRISSSYNEQFF. The CDR3 region has the DNA TGTGCCAGCAGCCGCATTTCGAGCTCCTACAATGAGCAGTTCTTC. Complete variable domain (other parts from reference TRBV14 and TRBJ2-1): EAGVTQFPSHSVIEKGQTVTLRCDPISGHDNLYWYRRVMGKEIKFLLHFVKESKQDESGMPNNRFLAERTGGTYSTLKVQPAELEDSGVYFCASSRISSSYNEQFFGPGTRLTVL.

This clonotype is labeled as medium-sized. The chain employs TRBV6-4 and TRBJ2-2; TRBD2 matches 11 bases. This CDR3 spans 16 amino acids. The germline V gene encodes CDR1 MRHNA and CDR2 SNTAGT. Losses at the gene ends were 2 bases for V and 1 base for J; bases not matched to a gene: 0. As DNA, the CDR3 is TGTGCCAGCAGTGACCTAGCGGGAGGGAACACCGGGGAGCTGTTTTTT. It specifies CASSDLAGGNTGELFF.

This clonotype was seen only a few times. This rearrangement joins TRBV10-2 to TRBJ1-5; 10 nucleotides agree with TRBD1. The CDR3 runs to 17 residues. Germline V gene sequence: CDR1 WSHSY, CDR2 SAAADI. The V gene end was trimmed by 3 bases and the J gene end by 1 base; junction bases not matched to a gene: 6. The CDR3 here is CASSDWDRGMSNQPQHF. The CDR3 nucleotides are TGCGCCAGCAGTGATTGGGACAGGGGTATGAGCAATCAGCCCCAGCATTTT.

Of note for this clonotype: This sequence may be a read error, since a much larger clone differs from it by one base. This chain connects TRBV27 to TRBJ2-1; no definite D call. With 5 bases removed from V and 5 bases from J, the gap between germline ends came to 16 bases. CDR3 length equals 15 residues. Germline assignment: CDR1 MNHEY and CDR2 SMNVEV (reference sequence). The CDR3 nucleotides read TGTGCCAGCAGTGCCCCCGGGCGCCGGCACAATGAGCAGTTCTTC. It specifies CASSAPGRRHNEQFF.

The genes are TRBV25-1 and TRBJ2-2, with D hard to call. This CDR3 comprises 15 residues. The germline CDR1 and CDR2 sequences are MGHDK and SYGVNS. V lost 1 base, J lost 3 bases, and 9 bases lay in between. The CDR3 nucleotides read TGTGCCAGCAGTGAATTTTTCGTAGACACCGGGGAGCTGTTTTTT. Translated, it gives CASSEFFVDTGELFF.